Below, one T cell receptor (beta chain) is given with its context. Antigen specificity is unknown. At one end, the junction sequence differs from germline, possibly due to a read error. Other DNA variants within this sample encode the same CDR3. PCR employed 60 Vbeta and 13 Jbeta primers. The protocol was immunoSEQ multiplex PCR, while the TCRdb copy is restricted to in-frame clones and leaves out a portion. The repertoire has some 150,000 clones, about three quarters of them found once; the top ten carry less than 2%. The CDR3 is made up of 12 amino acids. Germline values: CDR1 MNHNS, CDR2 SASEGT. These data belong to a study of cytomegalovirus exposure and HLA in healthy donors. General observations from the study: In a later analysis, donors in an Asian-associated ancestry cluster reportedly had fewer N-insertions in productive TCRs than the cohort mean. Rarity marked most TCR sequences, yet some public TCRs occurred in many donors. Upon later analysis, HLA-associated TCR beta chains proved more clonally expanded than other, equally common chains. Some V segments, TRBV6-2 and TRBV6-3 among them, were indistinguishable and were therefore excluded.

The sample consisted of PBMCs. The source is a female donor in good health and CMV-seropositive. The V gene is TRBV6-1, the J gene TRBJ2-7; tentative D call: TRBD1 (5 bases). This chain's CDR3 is CASSEKGLEQYF. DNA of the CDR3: TGCGCCAGCAGTGAAAAGGGGCTCGAGCAGTACTTC.